These T cell receptor beta chains were read from a single sample in a study of PD-1 blockade in mismatch repair-deficient tumors. Sequencing was performed with immunoSEQ multiplex PCR; in TCRdb, only in-frame clones are kept and a portion is missing. The sample lists some 120,000 clones; approximately 91% were seen once. Sequencing used peripheral blood, obtained roughly 70 weeks after starting pembrolizumab. The source of these receptors is an adult with mismatch repair-deficient cancer. Each CDR3 is given with its conserved first and last residue. Each record gives: D gene, clone size, V gene, J gene, CDR3 DNA, CDR3 protein. The D gene is left open where the match is weak. A clone size is listed for some rows: how often the clone was seen (once, few, many), or a class if it is expanded.

D: -; size: -; V: TRBV5-1; J: TRBJ1-2; DNA: TGCGCCAGCAGCTTGAAACAGGGCACAAGTAGTGGCTACACCTTC; CDR3: CASSLKQGTSSGYTF
D: TRBD1; size: -; V: TRBV19; J: TRBJ2-3; DNA: TGTGCCAGTAGTATGACAGGGGCGGAAACAGATACGCAGTATTTT; CDR3: CASSMTGAETDTQYF
D: TRBD2; size: -; V: TRBV7-2; J: TRBJ2-3; DNA: TGTGCCAGCAGCTTAGTTTCTCCTAGCGGGAGGAGCACAGATACGCAGTATTTT; CDR3: CASSLVSPSGRSTDTQYF
D: -; size: -; V: TRBV28; J: TRBJ2-6; DNA: TGTGCCAGCAACCGTGGCGGGAACCAGCTGGCCAACGTCCTGACTTTC; CDR3: CASNRGGNQLANVLTF
D: -; size: -; V: TRBV7-9; J: TRBJ2-7; DNA: TGTGCCAGCAGCTTAGGTAAATACGAGCAGTACTTC; CDR3: CASSLGKYEQYF
D: TRBD2; size: -; V: TRBV4-1; J: TRBJ2-7; DNA: TGCGCCAGCAGCCAAGTCAGCCTAGCGGGAGCCTCCGAGCAGTACTTC; CDR3: CASSQVSLAGASEQYF
D: -; size: few; V: TRBV4-2; J: TRBJ1-1; DNA: TGTGCCAGCAGCCCCGGGCGGGGGGGCGTTGGGACGAACACTGAAGCTTTCTTT; CDR3: CASSPGRGGVGTNTEAFF
D: -; size: -; V: TRBV6-6; J: TRBJ2-7; DNA: TGTGCCAGCTCCCGCCAGGGGAAGACCTACGAGCAGTACTTC; CDR3: CASSRQGKTYEQYF
D: -; size: -; V: TRBV5-6; J: TRBJ1-1; DNA: TGTGCCAGCAGTCCTGGGACGCCCGAAGCTTTCTTT; CDR3: CASSPGTPEAFF
D: -; size: -; V: TRBV5-1; J: TRBJ1-2; DNA: TGCGCCAGCAGCGCCCAGGCCTTGTATGGCTACACCTTC; CDR3: CASSAQALYGYTF
D: TRBD2; size: -; V: TRBV11-2; J: TRBJ2-2; DNA: TGTGCCAGCAGCTTGGAACCCGGGACTACCTACACCGGGGAGCTGTTTTTT; CDR3: CASSLEPGTTYTGELFF
D: -; size: -; V: TRBV2; J: TRBJ1-5; DNA: TGTGCCAGCAGTGGACCGGACTTTAGCCAGCCCCAGCATTTT; CDR3: CASSGPDFSQPQHF
D: TRBD2; size: -; V: TRBV9; J: TRBJ2-2; DNA: TGTGCCAGCAGCCCTCGGACTAGCTTCACCGGGGAGCTGTTTTTT; CDR3: CASSPRTSFTGELFF
D: -; size: -; V: TRBV5-1; J: TRBJ2-1; DNA: TGCGCCAGCAGCCCTGTAGGGCCCTACAATGAGCAGTTCTTC; CDR3: CASSPVGPYNEQFF
D: -; size: -; V: TRBV29-1; J: TRBJ2-7; DNA: TGCAGCGTCAGGGGAGGCAGCTCCTACGAGCAGTACTTC; CDR3: CSVRGGSSYEQYF
D: TRBD2; size: -; V: TRBV9; J: TRBJ2-7; DNA: TGTGCCAGCAGCTCCACGACTAGCGGCGAGCAGTACTTC; CDR3: CASSSTTSGEQYF
D: TRBD1; size: -; V: TRBV5-6; J: TRBJ1-1; DNA: TGTGCCAGCAGCGCCGGGACAGCCACTGAAGCTTTCTTT; CDR3: CASSAGTATEAFF
D: -; size: few; V: TRBV7-2; J: TRBJ1-1; DNA: TGTGCCAGCAGCTTAGACCGAAACACTGAAGCTTTCTTT; CDR3: CASSLDRNTEAFF
D: TRBD1; size: -; V: TRBV29-1; J: TRBJ1-1; DNA: TGCAGCGTTGATGGGGACAGGACGTTCGCTGAAGCTTTCTTT; CDR3: CSVDGDRTFAEAFF
D: -; size: few; V: TRBV7-3; J: TRBJ1-1; DNA: TGTGCCAGCAGCAAAGTGGCGAACACTGAAGCTTTCTTT; CDR3: CASSKVANTEAFF
D: -; size: -; V: TRBV5-1; J: TRBJ1-2; DNA: TGCGCCAGCAGCCTGGGCGGACGGACCGCTAACTATGGCTACACCTTC; CDR3: CASSLGGRTANYGYTF
D: TRBD1; size: -; V: TRBV30; J: TRBJ1-5; DNA: TGTGCCTGGTCCCGGGACAGGGGGTATAGCAATCAGCCCCAGCATTTT; CDR3: CAWSRDRGYSNQPQHF
D: -; size: -; V: TRBV6-1; J: TRBJ1-1; DNA: TGTGCCAGCAGTGAAGGGGTAGGGAGGTACACTGAAGCTTTCTTT; CDR3: CASSEGVGRYTEAFF
D: -; size: -; V: TRBV18; J: TRBJ2-1; DNA: TGTGCCAGCTCACCCGGCCCGGCGTCCTACAATGAGCAGTTCTTC; CDR3: CASSPGPASYNEQFF
D: TRBD1; size: -; V: TRBV6-5; J: TRBJ2-7; DNA: TGTGCCAGCTCCCCGGGACAGGAGGACGAGCAGTACTTC; CDR3: CASSPGQEDEQYF
D: TRBD1; size: -; V: TRBV2; J: TRBJ2-7; DNA: TGTGCCAGCAGTGAAGCTGATGGTTGGGACAGGGGCCACGAGCAGTACTTC; CDR3: CASSEADGWDRGHEQYF
D: TRBD1; size: -; V: TRBV6-5; J: TRBJ2-1; DNA: TGTGCCAGCAGTCTCCGACAGGGGCTGAATGAGCAGTTCTTC; CDR3: CASSLRQGLNEQFF
D: -; size: -; V: TRBV25-1; J: TRBJ2-3; DNA: TGTGCCAGCAGTCCGAGACTAGAGTCTAGCACAGATACGCAGTATTTT; CDR3: CASSPRLESSTDTQYF
D: -; size: once; V: TRBV18; J: TRBJ1-2; DNA: TGTGCCAGCCCCGATGGGACGGATGGCTACACCTTC; CDR3: CASPDGTDGYTF